Sequencing of this T cell receptor (beta chain) was carried out in a study of Graves' ophthalmopathy and Graves' hyperthyroidism. Study overall: No treatment had been given when peripheral blood was collected at initial diagnosis.

Investigators amplified TCR beta CDR3 regions from RNA transcripts. HTBI-primed first-round RT-PCR preceded second-round multiplex PCR. TCRdb passed the multiplex PCR reads through MiXCR, listing each CDR3 protein once. The sample lists about 400,000 distinct CDR3 sequences, around 20% seen once, with about 1.6% in the top ten. The germline V gene has CDR1 KGHDR and CDR2 SFDVKD. The CDR3 contains 16 residues. V lost 4 bases to trimming and J lost 5 bases; unmatched junction nucleotides: 12. At least ten counts were recorded for this clonotype. Other autoimmune diseases, uncontrolled infections, pregnancy or lactation led to the exclusion of patients. The evidence that diagnosis relied on was clinical symptoms, serum thyroxine, TRAb, thyroid ultrasound and orbital computed tomography. 10 ml of fresh blood yielded the PBMCs by density gradient.

This sequence originates from a woman between 18 and 29 years old with Graves' ophthalmopathy. The V call is TRBV24-1, the J call TRBJ2-5, with 7 bases that match TRBD2. The sample consisted of peripheral blood. In DNA form, the CDR3 reads TGTGCCACCAGTGACCCGAGACTAGCCGGCCGGGAGACCCAGTACTTC. The encoded protein is CATSDPRLAGRETQYF.